This TCR beta chain was sequenced during a study of shared clonotypes between healthy human individuals. Broader study findings: Generally, naive subsets came out with larger estimated richness than memory subsets.

Points on this clone: What it binds is not known.

CD45RA+ naive and CD45RA-negative memory subsets were separated from CD4+ cells. CDR3 length: 13 residues. Germline V lookup: CDR1 SGDLS, CDR2 YYNGEE. V gave up 0 bases and J gave up 0 bases, with 4 bases separating them. Libraries were prepared by immunoSEQ multiplex PCR; TCRdb keeps only in-frame clonotypes and omits some of them. The sample lists 1 million to 1.2 million clones, roughly 80% occurring once. The chain is built from TRBV9 and TRBJ2-7; D is undetermined. The sample taken for sequencing was memory CD4+ T cells from PBMCs. Subset meaning: CD45RA-negative fraction. The TCR originated in a man in his late teens or twenties in good health. Some clones in this sample may be carry-over from other donors' samples. The CDR3 here is CASSVEGSYEQYF. The CDR3 region has the DNA TGTGCCAGCAGCGTAGAGGGCTCCTACGAGCAGTACTTC.